This T cell receptor (beta chain) was profiled in a study of OX40 agonist ivuxolimab in advanced cancers. Whole-study context: At about 81% male, the cohort had a mean age of approximately 64 years, ranging from about 23 to 79.

V gave up 0 bases and J gave up 3 bases, with 17 bases separating them. The CDR3 sequence is 17 residues long. CDR1 is MGHRA and CDR2 is YSYEKL in the germline V gene. Sequencing was performed with immunoSEQ multiplex PCR; in TCRdb, only in-frame clones are kept and a portion is missing. The repertoire holds roughly 68,000 clones, with roughly nine tenths as singletons. This specimen was CD4+ or CD8+ T cells sorted from blood, taken in a trial of the OX40 agonist ivuxolimab. The clonotype was recovered from an adult with an advanced solid tumor such as melanoma, head and neck, liver or kidney cancer. This sequence joins TRBV4-1 and TRBJ1-2; D remains ambiguous. This CDR3 reads CASSQDFAKGLDYGYTF. The CDR3 nucleotides read TGCGCCAGCAGCCAAGATTTCGCTAAGGGCTTGGACTATGGCTACACCTTC.